One TCR beta chain is described in this entry. Antigen: not known. The sample originates from a study of cytomegalovirus exposure and HLA in healthy donors. Whole-study findings and limits: Listed as cytomegalovirus-associated were 164 TCR beta chains.

The data were produced by immunoSEQ multiplex PCR, yet TCRdb's version contains in-frame clones alone and is incomplete. The sample includes some 180,000 clones, about 81% of them seen just once. The germline V gene has CDR1 MNHNY and CDR2 SVGAGI (reference sequence). V was clipped by 7 bases and J by 5 bases, with 18 bases between them. The CDR3 sequence is 14 residues long. This receptor was taken from a woman aged 25 to 45 in good health and CMV-seronegative. The chain couples TRBV6-6 to TRBJ2-7, with a tentative D call TRBD1 (6 bases). The sequenced sample was PBMCs. CDR3 sequence (DNA): TGTGCCAGCACCCTCCTGGCAGGGGCCCACGAGCAGTACTTC. Translating gives CASTLLAGAHEQYF.